This T cell receptor beta chain was sequenced in a study of blood T cells in healthy people across ages. The sample providers were healthy Caucasian people from Russia, aged roughly 6 to 100. Primed by a sample-barcoded 5' primer and a J-beta primer mix, a second PCR proceeded for 7 to 11 cycles. From the 5' RACE reads, TCRdb called clonotypes with MiXCR, one entry per CDR3 protein. The data contain some 900,000 distinct CDR3 sequences, more than 25% of them singletons. This CDR3 comprises 14 residues. V lost 2 bases, J lost 2 bases, and 5 bases stayed unmatched. CDR1 and CDR2 from the germline V gene are DFQATT and SNEGSKA (reference sequence).

The rearrangement links TRBV20-1 to TRBJ2-7; 8 nucleotides align to TRBD2. The specimen was blood. The sequence came from a woman older than 75 in good health. The CDR3 is CSARLLAVPYEQYF. The DNA for the CDR3 is TGCAGTGCTAGACTACTAGCGGTTCCCTACGAGCAGTACTTC.